This T cell receptor beta chain was obtained from a study of cytomegalovirus exposure and HLA in healthy donors. With 60 Vbeta and 13 Jbeta primers, the PCR was carried out. Some clones are missing from TCRdb's copy, which holds only in-frame ones; the method was immunoSEQ multiplex PCR. Among 150,000 or so clones listed, over 75% were seen once. This clonotype was sampled from a male donor in good health and CMV-seropositive. The sequenced sample consisted of PBMCs.

The CDR3 DNA sequence: TGTGCCAGTAGTCGCGGCAGTACTAACTATGGCTACACCTTC. It yields the protein CASSRGSTNYGYTF. V and J are TRBV19 and TRBJ1-2; D not certain. Germline V lookup: CDR1 LNHDA, CDR2 SQIVND (reference sequence). CDR3 length: 14 amino acids. Trimming pared 5 bases from V and 0 bases from J, leaving 10 bases between.